One and the same sample provided the 26 T cell receptor beta chains below, sequenced in a study of a mutant IDH1 vaccine in newly diagnosed glioma. Antigens of these TCRs are unknown. The table came from immunoSEQ multiplex PCR; TCRdb's copy has only in-frame clones and leaves some out. The sample yields 30,000 to 40,000 clones, 80% seen once. Indicated time point: week 35, safety follow-up. Vaccinated patients received 300 ug of mutant IDH1 20-mer peptide per dose, with topical imiquimod. The starting material was PBMCs, obtained from a glioma patient whose treatment included an IDH1 peptide vaccine. The receptors stem from a man in his forties with glioma. Some clones in this sample may be carry-over from other donors' samples.

This chain joins TRBV18 and TRBJ1-1; a weak D match, TRBD1 (6 bases). Germline CDR1 is KGHSH and CDR2 is LQKENI. Between the trimmed V and J ends, which lost 8 bases and 1 base, there was a span of 20 bases. The CDR3 loop spans 16 amino acids. CDR3 sequence: CASQPGAGIKNTEAFF. The CDR3 region has the DNA TGTGCCAGCCAACCGGGGGCAGGGATAAAGAACACTGAAGCTTTCTTT.

The chain uses TRBV6-5 and TRBJ1-1; D is perhaps TRBD1 (5 bases). Trimming took 2 bases from V and 6 from J, leaving 13 bases between them. Germline V gene lookup returns CDR1 MNHEY and CDR2 SVGAGI. The CDR3 is made up of 14 amino acids. The CDR3 coding sequence is TGTGCCAGCAGTTACCTGGCGGGGCTGCCTGAAGCTTTCTTT. As protein: CASSYLAGLPEAFF.

The CDR3 protein is CASSRQGANSGYTF. The CDR3 DNA follows: TGCGCCAGCAGCCGGCAGGGGGCGAATTCTGGCTACACCTTC. The chain couples TRBV5-1 to TRBJ1-2, with 8 nucleotides matching TRBD1. The CDR3 length is 14 residues. The germline gives CDR1 SGHRS, CDR2 YFSETQ. Trimming took 4 bases from V and 7 from J; bases not matched to a gene: 9.

The rearrangement links TRBV5-1 to TRBJ1-3, with 9 bases lining up with TRBD1. Per the germline V gene, CDR1 is SGHRS and CDR2 is YFSETQ. V trimming: 2 bases; J trimming: 3 bases; junction bases outside the gene matches: 9. The CDR3 spans 17 residues. CDR3 amino acids: CASSFNSQGAVGNTIYF. The DNA of the CDR3 is TGCGCCAGCAGCTTCAACTCACAGGGGGCGGTTGGAAACACCATATATTTT. Supplemented by reference TRBV5-1 and TRBJ1-3, the full variable domain reads KAGVTQTPRYLIKTRGQQVTLSCSPISGHRSVSWYQQTPGQGLQFLFEYFSETQRNKGNFPGRFSGRQFSNSRSEMNVSTLELGDSALYLCASSFNSQGAVGNTIYFGEGSWLTVV.

The chain recombines TRBV19 with TRBJ1-5; TRBD1 aligns across 7 bases. CDR3 length equals 14 residues. Germline values: CDR1 LNHDA, CDR2 SQIVND (reference sequence). V trimming: 7 bases; J trimming: 6 bases; junction bases outside the gene matches: 9. CDR3 loop: CASTRQGLSQPQHF. DNA of the CDR3: TGTGCCAGTACCCGACAGGGTTTAAGTCAGCCCCAGCATTTT.

In this sample, this clone turned up once. This specimen includes other DNA sequences encoding the same CDR3. The gene calls are TRBV30 and TRBJ2-7; the D is unclear. Between the trimmed V and J ends, which lost 1 base and 2 bases, there was a span of 3 bases. The CDR3 sequence is 11 residues long. Germline values: CDR1 GTSNPN, CDR2 SVGIG (reference sequence). This CDR3 is CAWSGTYEQYF. CDR3 DNA: TGTGCCTGGAGTGGTACCTACGAGCAGTACTTC.

This clone has only a few counts. This chain links TRBV5-5 with TRBJ1-5; the D is unclear. The V gene's germline CDR1 is SGHKS and CDR2 YYEKEE (reference sequence). Trimming pared 5 bases from V and 2 bases from J, leaving 14 bases between. The CDR3 has 15 residues. The CDR3 sequence: CASSLRPGGNQPQHF. The CDR3, as DNA: TGTGCCAGCAGTCTAAGACCAGGAGGCAATCAGCCCCAGCATTTT.

This chain joins TRBV2 and TRBJ1-1, with TRBD1 as a possible D gene (6 bases). This CDR3 comprises 16 residues. CDR1 and CDR2 (germline): SNHLY, FYNNEI. V was cut by 0 bases and J by 0 bases, with 11 bases left in between. This chain's CDR3 is CASSEAGGQLNTEAFF. Written as DNA, the CDR3 is TGTGCCAGCAGTGAAGCGGGGGGGCAGTTGAACACTGAAGCTTTCTTT.

This chain connects TRBV7-2 to TRBJ1-2, with D perhaps TRBD1 (5 bases). The length of the CDR3 is 14 residues. V was cut by 1 base and J by 5 bases, with 11 bases left in between. CDR1 SGHTA and CDR2 FQGNSA come from the germline V gene. The CDR3 sequence: CASSLGAGGYGYTF. Written as DNA, the CDR3 is TGTGCCAGCAGCTTAGGGGCGGGGGGGTATGGCTACACCTTC.

Concerning this clone itself: Other DNA sequences from this sample encode an identical CDR3 as well. The J gene is TRBJ1-2, the V gene TRBV6-5, with D possibly matching TRBD1 (5 bases). This CDR3 comprises 13 residues. Trimming cost V 0 bases and J 8 bases, with 10 bases left between them. Germline-derived CDR1 and CDR2 are MNHEY and SVGAGI. Written as DNA, the CDR3 is TGTGCCAGCAGTTACTCGGGGGTGGGGGGCTACACCTTC. Its protein product is CASSYSGVGGYTF.

The chain couples TRBV6-5 to TRBJ2-3; no definite D call. The V and J ends lost 2 bases and 4 bases respectively, with 1 base between them. The CDR3 spans 11 residues. Germline CDR1 and CDR2: MNHEY and SVGAGI. CDR3 sequence reads: CASSYADTQYF. Here the CDR3 DNA reads TGTGCCAGCAGTTACGCAGATACGCAGTATTTT.

The chain has TRBV5-1 and TRBJ2-6, with TRBD1 as a possible D gene (5 bases). Per the germline V gene, CDR1 is SGHRS and CDR2 is YFSETQ. The CDR3 contains 15 residues. Trimming cost V 4 bases and J 4 bases, with 12 bases left between them. This CDR3 is CASSRQLLGANVLTF. As DNA, the CDR3 is TGCGCCAGCAGCCGACAGCTCCTCGGGGCCAACGTCCTGACTTTC.

The chain couples TRBV4-3 to TRBJ2-1, with 10 positions matching TRBD2. This CDR3 spans 14 amino acids. Germline CDR1 and CDR2: LGHNA and YSLEER. V lost 5 bases, J lost 9 bases, and 7 bases stayed unmatched. The DNA of the CDR3 is TGCGCCAGCAGCTCCAGCGGGGGGGGCGGTGAGCAGTTCTTC. Translating it yields CASSSSGGGGEQFF.

This clone came up once. The J gene is TRBJ1-2, the V gene TRBV28; 9 bases agree with TRBD1. This CDR3 has 13 amino acids. J gave up 7 bases and V 9 bases, and 9 bases lay outside the gene matches. CDR1 MDHEN and CDR2 SYDVKM come from the germline V gene. The CDR3 DNA sequence: TGTGCCAGTGAGGGGGACAGGGAGAGTGGCTACACCTTC. Translation: CASEGDRESGYTF.

On this clone itself: One end of the junction is discordant with germline, which a read error may explain. This rearrangement joins TRBV28 to TRBJ2-3; D is unresolved. This CDR3 region has 12 residues. Germline lookup yields CDR1 MDHEN and CDR2 SYDVKM. The DNA of the CDR3 is TGTGCCAGCAGTTCCCACGGTGTCCCATTGCTATTT. Amino acids: CASSSHGVPLLF.

On this clone itself: Other DNA sequences of this sample code for an identical CDR3. The CDR3 region is CASSFRGRETQYF. The DNA for the CDR3 is TGTGCCAGCAGTTTTCGAGGGCGAGAGACCCAGTACTTC. The rearrangement links TRBV27 to TRBJ2-5; possibly TRBD2 for D (5 bases). Deletions cut 3 bases from V and 4 bases from J, with 9 bases between. Germline V gene lookup returns CDR1 MNHEY and CDR2 SMNVEV (reference sequence). The CDR3 is made up of 13 amino acids.

This sequence joins TRBV14 and TRBJ1-3; D remains ambiguous. Germline-derived CDR1 and CDR2 are SGHDN and FVKESK. This CDR3 region has 12 residues. CDR3 bases: TGTGCGTCTCGGAGCTCTGGAAACACCATATATTTT. It is translated as CASRSSGNTIYF.

The table lists this clone with a few counts. The chain joins TRBV5-1 to TRBJ1-1; perhaps TRBD1 as D (6 bases). The V gene's germline CDR1 is SGHRS and CDR2 YFSETQ. V lost 0 bases and J 6 bases, leaving 15 bases between the germline ends. This CDR3 region has 15 residues. Here the CDR3 reads CASSLGSGGAAEAFF. In DNA form, the CDR3 reads TGCGCCAGCAGCTTGGGGTCTGGGGGGGCTGCTGAAGCTTTCTTT.

The chain joins TRBV5-1 to TRBJ2-2; D perhaps matches TRBD2 (5 bases). Germline V lookup: CDR1 SGHRS, CDR2 YFSETQ. The germline V and J ends were trimmed by 0 bases and 5 bases, with 11 bases remaining between them. The CDR3 covers 15 residues. CDR3 sequence: CASSLEGPGTGELFF. CDR3 bases: TGCGCCAGCAGCTTGGAAGGACCGGGGACCGGGGAGCTGTTTTTT.

This chain joins TRBV10-3 and TRBJ1-2, with D hard to call. CDR3 length equals 13 residues. The V end lost 4 bases, the J end lost 4 bases, and 10 bases lay between the germline ends. CDR1 and CDR2 from the germline V gene are ENHRY and SYGVKD. CDR3 bases: TGTGCCATCAGTGTGGGGTCCGGCTATGGCTACACCTTC. Residues: CAISVGSGYGYTF.

The gene calls are TRBV11-1 and TRBJ2-5; tentative D call: TRBD2 (6 bases). In germline, CDR1 is SGHAT, CDR2 FQDESV (reference sequence). The CDR3 consists of 15 residues. V lost 5 bases to trimming and J lost 2 bases, with 15 bases between them. In DNA, the CDR3 is TGTGCCAGCAGCCCCGGAGGGACGGGGCAAGAGACCCAGTACTTC. Its translation: CASSPGGTGQETQYF.

The rearrangement joins TRBV5-4 to TRBJ2-3; no firm D call. The germline V gene encodes CDR1 SGHNT and CDR2 YYREEE (reference sequence). V lost 0 bases, J lost 0 bases, and 8 bases lay in between. The CDR3 runs 15 residues. The CDR3 nucleotides are TGTGCCAGCAGCTTGGACGTAATAAGCACAGATACGCAGTATTTT. Translation gives CASSLDVISTDTQYF.

The rearrangement links TRBV13 to TRBJ2-7; possibly TRBD2 for D (5 bases). The CDR3 has 14 residues. V gave up 5 bases and J gave up 2 bases, with 13 bases separating them. Germline lookup yields CDR1 PRHDT and CDR2 FYEKMQ (reference sequence). CDR3 residues: CASSPGVSAYEQYF. CDR3 DNA sequence: TGTGCCAGCAGCCCCGGGGTATCCGCCTACGAGCAGTACTTC.

The chain recombines TRBV11-2 with TRBJ2-2; D ambiguous. The ends were cut back, 5 bases at V and 5 bases at J, with 9 bases in the middle. Germline CDR1 SGHAT, CDR2 FQNNGV. The CDR3 runs 13 residues. The CDR3 bases are TGTGCCAGCAGCCCATTAGGAACCGGGGAGCTGTTTTTT. Its protein is CASSPLGTGELFF. The variable domain in full, completed from reference TRBV11-2 and TRBJ2-2, reads EAGVAQSPRYKIIEKRQSVAFWCNPISGHATLYWYQQILGQGPKLLIQFQNNGVVDDSQLPKDRFSAERLKGVDSTLKIQPAKLEDSAVYLCASSPLGTGELFFGEGSRLTVL.

The chain carries TRBV6-6 and TRBJ1-6, with a possible D match to TRBD1 (5 bases). This CDR3 contains 15 residues. Germline-derived CDR1 and CDR2 are MNHNY and SVGAGI (reference sequence). Between the trimmed V and J ends, which lost 6 bases and 0 bases, there was a span of 9 bases. The CDR3 bases are TGTGCCAGCAGGGGACTTAGCTCCTATAATTCACCCCTCCACTTT. Translated: CASRGLSSYNSPLHF.

The rearrangement links TRBV9 to TRBJ1-3; 7 nucleotides agree with TRBD1. V gave up 5 bases and J gave up 4 bases; unmatched junction bases: 6. The CDR3 sequence is 14 residues long. In germline, CDR1 is SGDLS, CDR2 YYNGEE. CDR3: CASSRTGEGNTIYF. CDR3 nucleotide sequence: TGTGCCAGCAGTCGCACAGGGGAAGGAAACACCATATATTTT.